This T cell receptor beta chain originates from a study of Ad26.COV2.S vaccination and SARS-CoV-2 variants. Overall study findings and caveats: Assessments of TCR breadth and depth may have underestimated the total T cell responses.

Stated treatment: some 20 received Ad26.COV2.S at low or high dose, single or two shots; roughly five received placebo; per-sample allocation not given. The investigators took samples on day 63 after the first vaccine or placebo injection. Whoever gave the sample was an adult aged 18-55 years in Boston. Profiled with immunoSEQ multiplex PCR; TCRdb holds only in-frame clones, not every one. The sample has about 350,000 clones, around 90% seen once. This clone was observed a single time. Its antigen is unidentified. This clonotype was obtained from a person aged 18 to 65 who received the Ad26.COV2.S COVID-19 vaccine or a placebo. The specimen comprised peripheral blood, sampled in a trial of Ad26.COV2.S vaccine versus placebo.

CDR3 coding DNA: TGTGCCAGCTCACTTAACAGGGGCCACGACACCGGGGAGCTGTTTTTT. This sequence encodes CASSLNRGHDTGELFF. This chain links TRBV18 with TRBJ2-2, with 7 bases aligning to TRBD1. Germline loops: CDR1 KGHSH, CDR2 LQKENI. V dropped 4 bases and J dropped 3; count of bases not matched to a gene: 8. This CDR3 is 16 amino acids long. Drawing the rest from reference TRBV18 and TRBJ2-2, the complete variable domain is NAGVMQNPRHLVRRRGQEARLRCSPMKGHSHVYWYRQLPEEGLKFMVYLQKENIIDESGMPKERFSAEFPKEGPSILRIQQVVRGDSAAYFCASSLNRGHDTGELFFGEGSRLTVL.